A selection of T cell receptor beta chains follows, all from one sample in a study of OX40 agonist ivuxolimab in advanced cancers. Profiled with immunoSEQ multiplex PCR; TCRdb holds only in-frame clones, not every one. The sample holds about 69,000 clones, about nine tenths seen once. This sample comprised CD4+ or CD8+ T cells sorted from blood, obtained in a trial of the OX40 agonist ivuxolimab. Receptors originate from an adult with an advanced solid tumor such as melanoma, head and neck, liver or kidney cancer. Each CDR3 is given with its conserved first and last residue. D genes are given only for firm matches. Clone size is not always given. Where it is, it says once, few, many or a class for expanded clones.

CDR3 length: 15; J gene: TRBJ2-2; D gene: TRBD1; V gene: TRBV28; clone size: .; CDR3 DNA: TGTGCCAGCAGTCCCGGGACAGCTAACACCGGGGAGCTGTTTTTT; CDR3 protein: CASSPGTANTGELFF
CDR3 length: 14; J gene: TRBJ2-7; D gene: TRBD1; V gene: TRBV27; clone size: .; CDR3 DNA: TGTGCCAGCAGCCCGGACAGGGTCAACTACGAGCAGTACTTC; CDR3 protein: CASSPDRVNYEQYF
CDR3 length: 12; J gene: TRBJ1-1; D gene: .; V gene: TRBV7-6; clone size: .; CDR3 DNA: TGTGCCAGCGTCGAAGGGAACACTGAAGCTTTCTTT; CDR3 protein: CASVEGNTEAFF
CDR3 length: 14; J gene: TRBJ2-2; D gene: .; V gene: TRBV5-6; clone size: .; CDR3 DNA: TGTGCCAGCAGCCAGGATGGCGGCCCCGGGGAGCTGTTTTTT; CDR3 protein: CASSQDGGPGELFF
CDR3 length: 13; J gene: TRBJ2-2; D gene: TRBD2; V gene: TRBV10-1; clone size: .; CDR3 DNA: TGCGCCACCCCGACGGGAGGCACCGGGGAGCTGTTTTTT; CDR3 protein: CATPTGGTGELFF
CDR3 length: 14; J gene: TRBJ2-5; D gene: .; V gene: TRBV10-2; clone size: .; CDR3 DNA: TGCGCCAGCAGTGTGGTGGGACCACAAGAGACCCAGTACTTC; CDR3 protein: CASSVVGPQETQYF
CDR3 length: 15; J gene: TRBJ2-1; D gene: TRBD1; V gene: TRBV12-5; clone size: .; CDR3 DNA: TGTGCTAGTGGTTTGCCTGGGGACAGACACAATGAGCAGTTCTTC; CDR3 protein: CASGLPGDRHNEQFF
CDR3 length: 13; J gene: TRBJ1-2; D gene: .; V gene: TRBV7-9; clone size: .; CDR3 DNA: TGTGCCAGCAGCTCACAGGGACACTATGGCTACACCTTC; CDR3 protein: CASSSQGHYGYTF
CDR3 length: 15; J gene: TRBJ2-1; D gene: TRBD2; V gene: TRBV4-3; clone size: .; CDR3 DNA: TGCGCCAGCAGCCAAGAACTAGCGGGAGGGTTGGAGCAGTTCTTC; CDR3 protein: CASSQELAGGLEQFF
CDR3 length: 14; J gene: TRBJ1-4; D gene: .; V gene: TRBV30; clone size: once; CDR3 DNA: TGTGCCTGGAGCGACGTCTCAACTAATGAAAAACTGTTTTTT; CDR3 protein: CAWSDVSTNEKLFF
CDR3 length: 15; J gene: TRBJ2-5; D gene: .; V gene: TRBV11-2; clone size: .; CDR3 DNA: TGTGCCAGCAGCTTGGGGATTGGGATCCAAGAGACCCAGTACTTC; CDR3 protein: CASSLGIGIQETQYF
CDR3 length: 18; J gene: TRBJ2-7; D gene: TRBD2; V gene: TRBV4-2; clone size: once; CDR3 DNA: TGTGCCAGCAGCCATGTCCTGGGGACTAGCTTTCCAACTTACGAGCAGTACTTC; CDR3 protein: CASSHVLGTSFPTYEQYF
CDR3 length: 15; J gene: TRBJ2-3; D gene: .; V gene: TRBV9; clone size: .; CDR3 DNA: TGTGCCAGCAGCGTAGACTGGGGCCCCGCAGATACGCAGTATTTT; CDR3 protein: CASSVDWGPADTQYF
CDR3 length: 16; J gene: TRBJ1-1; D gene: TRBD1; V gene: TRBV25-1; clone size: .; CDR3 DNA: TGTGCCAGCAGTGAATGGGGACAGGGGACAAACACTGAAGCTTTCTTT; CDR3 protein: CASSEWGQGTNTEAFF
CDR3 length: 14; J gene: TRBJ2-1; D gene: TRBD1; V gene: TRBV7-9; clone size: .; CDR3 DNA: TGTGCCAGCAGCCCGGTGACAGGGAATCGGGAGCAGTTCTTC; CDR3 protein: CASSPVTGNREQFF
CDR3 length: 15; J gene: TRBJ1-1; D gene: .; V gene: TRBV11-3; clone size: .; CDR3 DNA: TGTGCCAGCAGCTTAGTCTCCGGGGGCAACACTGAAGCTTTCTTT; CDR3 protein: CASSLVSGGNTEAFF
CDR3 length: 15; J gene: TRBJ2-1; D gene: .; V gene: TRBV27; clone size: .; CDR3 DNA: TGTGCCAGCAGCTCAGGAGTTCTGGGTTACAATGAGCAGTTCTTC; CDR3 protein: CASSSGVLGYNEQFF
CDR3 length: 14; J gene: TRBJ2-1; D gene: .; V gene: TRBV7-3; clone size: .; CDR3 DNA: TGTGCCAGCAGCTTTTCATCTCCGCTCGATGAGCAGTTCTTC; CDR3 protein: CASSFSSPLDEQFF
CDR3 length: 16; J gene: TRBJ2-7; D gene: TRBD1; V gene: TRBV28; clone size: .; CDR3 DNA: TGTGCCAGCAGTGACCACAGGGGGCCATGGTCCTACGAGCAGTACTTC; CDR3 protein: CASSDHRGPWSYEQYF
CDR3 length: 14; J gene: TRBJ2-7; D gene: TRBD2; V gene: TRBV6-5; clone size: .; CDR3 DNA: TGTGCCAGCAGCGTGGGACTAGCAGTCTACGAGCAGTACTTC; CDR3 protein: CASSVGLAVYEQYF
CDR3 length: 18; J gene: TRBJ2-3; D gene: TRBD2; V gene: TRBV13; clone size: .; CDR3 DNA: TGTGCCAGCAGCTTTAGTTGGGGACTAGCGGGAGAGGCGGATACGCAGTATTTT; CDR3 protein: CASSFSWGLAGEADTQYF
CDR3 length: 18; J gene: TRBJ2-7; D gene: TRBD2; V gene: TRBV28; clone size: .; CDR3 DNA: TGTGCCAGCAGCCGGATACCGGGACTAGCTACCTGGGGCTACGAGCAGTACTTC; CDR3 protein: CASSRIPGLATWGYEQYF
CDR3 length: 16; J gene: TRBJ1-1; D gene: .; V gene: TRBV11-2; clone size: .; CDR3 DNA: TGTGCCAGCAGCCCCGCTAAACAGGGTGAGGGCACTGAAGCTTTCTTT; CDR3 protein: CASSPAKQGEGTEAFF
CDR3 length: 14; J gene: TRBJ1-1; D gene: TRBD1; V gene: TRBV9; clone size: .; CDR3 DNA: TGTGCCAGCAGCGTAGTAGACAGGGGTGGTGAAGCTTTCTTT; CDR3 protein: CASSVVDRGGEAFF
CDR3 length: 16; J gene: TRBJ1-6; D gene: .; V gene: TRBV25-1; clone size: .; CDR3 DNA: TGTGCCAGCAGTGAGCAGGGGAGCTCCTATAATTCACCCCTCCACTTT; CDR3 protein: CASSEQGSSYNSPLHF
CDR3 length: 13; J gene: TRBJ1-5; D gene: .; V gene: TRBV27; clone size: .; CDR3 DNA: TGTGCCAGCAGTAGAGACACGGGTCAGCCCCAGCATTTT; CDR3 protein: CASSRDTGQPQHF
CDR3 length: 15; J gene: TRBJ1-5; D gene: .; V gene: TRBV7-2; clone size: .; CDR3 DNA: TGTGCCAGCAGCTTAGGGGGAGGGGACTGGCAGCCCCAGCATTTT; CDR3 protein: CASSLGGGDWQPQHF
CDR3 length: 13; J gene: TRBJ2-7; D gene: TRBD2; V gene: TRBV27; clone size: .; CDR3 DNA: TGTGCCAGCAGGCCGGGACTAGCGGCCGTCTTTTTCTTC; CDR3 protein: CASRPGLAAVFFF
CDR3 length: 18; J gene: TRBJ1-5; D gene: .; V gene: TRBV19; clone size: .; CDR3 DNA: TGTGCCAGTAGTATTACCAATACAGGGTTCGATAGCAATCAGCCCCAGCATTTT; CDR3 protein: CASSITNTGFDSNQPQHF
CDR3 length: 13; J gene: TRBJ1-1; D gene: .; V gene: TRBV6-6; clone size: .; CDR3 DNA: TGTGCCAGCAGGGGTCCCGGTGGTGTTGAAGCTTTCTTT; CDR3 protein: CASRGPGGVEAFF
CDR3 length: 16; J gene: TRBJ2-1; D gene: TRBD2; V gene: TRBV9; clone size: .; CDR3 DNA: TGTGCCAGCAGCGTAAAGGCGGGAGGGCCCTACAATGAGCAGTTCTTC; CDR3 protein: CASSVKAGGPYNEQFF
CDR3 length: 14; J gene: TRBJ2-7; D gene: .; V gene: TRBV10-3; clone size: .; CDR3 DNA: TGTGCCATCAGTGAGTCTTGGGCCTCGGGCGAGCAGTACTTC; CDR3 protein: CAISESWASGEQYF
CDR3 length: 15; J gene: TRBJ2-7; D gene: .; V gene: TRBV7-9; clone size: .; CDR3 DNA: TGTGCCAGCAGCTTAGGGGACTCACCATCATACGAGCAGTACTTC; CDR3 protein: CASSLGDSPSYEQYF
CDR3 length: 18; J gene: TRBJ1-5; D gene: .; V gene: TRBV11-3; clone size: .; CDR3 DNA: TGTGCCAGCAGCGCCAGGGTCCCCCTTTTGACGGGCAATCAGCCCCAGCATTTT; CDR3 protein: CASSARVPLLTGNQPQHF
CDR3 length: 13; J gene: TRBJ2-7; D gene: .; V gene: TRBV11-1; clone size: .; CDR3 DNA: TGTGCCAGCAGCTTCGGGGGGCTGTACGAGCAGTACTTC; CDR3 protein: CASSFGGLYEQYF
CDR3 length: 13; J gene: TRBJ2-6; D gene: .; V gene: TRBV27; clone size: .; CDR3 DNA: TGTGCCAGCAGTTTATCTGGGGCCAACGTCCTGACTTTC; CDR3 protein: CASSLSGANVLTF
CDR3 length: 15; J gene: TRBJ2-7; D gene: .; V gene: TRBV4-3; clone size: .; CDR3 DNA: TGCGCCAGCAGCCAAGAAACAGTTCCCTCCTACGAGCAGTACTTC; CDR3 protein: CASSQETVPSYEQYF
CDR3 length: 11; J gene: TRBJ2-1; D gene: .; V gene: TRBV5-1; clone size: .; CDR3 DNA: TGCGCCAGCGGATTCGGTAATGAGCAGTTCTTC; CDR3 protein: CASGFGNEQFF
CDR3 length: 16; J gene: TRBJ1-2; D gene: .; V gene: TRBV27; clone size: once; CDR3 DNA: TGTGCCAGCAGTTTAGCGGCAGGGTCGGGTGTCTATGGCTACACCTTC; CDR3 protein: CASSLAAGSGVYGYTF
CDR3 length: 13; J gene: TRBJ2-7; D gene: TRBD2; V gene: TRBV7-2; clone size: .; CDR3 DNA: TGTGCCAGCAGGAGCGGGAGAGGGTACGAGCAGTACTTC; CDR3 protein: CASRSGRGYEQYF